This TCR beta chain was obtained from a study of T cells in Graves' hyperthyroidism and ophthalmopathy. Using RNA transcripts as the source, TCR beta CDR3 regions were amplified. During a first-round RT-PCR of the TCR CDR3, the HTBI primer set was used. Via MiXCR, TCRdb re-called the multiplex PCR reads, giving one row per CDR3 protein. Among more than 650,000 distinct CDR3 sequences listed, 14% were seen once. Trimming stripped 3 bases from V and 6 bases from J, with 12 bases between. This CDR3 comprises 14 residues. This clonotype was recorded many times. Its antigen is currently unknown. Hyperthyroidism in the patients, aged 18 to 65, was newly diagnosed and under 2 months in duration. The study's findings and limits: In validation, the model predicted ophthalmopathy. These predictions came a median about 6.5 months before onset.

This TCR was recovered from a woman between 18 and 29 years old with Graves' hyperthyroidism. The chain recombines TRBV12-3 or TRBV12-4 with TRBJ1-5, with unresolved D. The specimen was blood. CDR3: CASSFAIGGQPQHF. The CDR3 bases are TGTGCCAGCAGTTTTGCAATCGGTGGTCAGCCCCAGCATTTT.